This entry lists 7 T cell receptor beta chains sequenced from one sample in a study of tumor and adjacent non-tumor tissue in lung cancer. A modified ARM-PCR protocol with three rounds of nested PCR amplified TCRbeta. Each CDR3 protein gets one entry after TCRdb re-called the multiplex PCR reads with MiXCR. This table holds over 110,000 distinct CDR3 sequences, around 61% found once. This sample's RNA came from whole unsorted tissue. The specimen sequenced was lung tumor tissue. The receptors come from a man between 60 and 75 years old with small cell lung cancer.

Worth noting for this clonotype: One junction end disagrees with the germline gene, perhaps due to a read error. This chain connects TRBV20-1 to TRBJ2-3; tentative D call: TRBD2 (5 bases). Germline CDR1 DFQATT, CDR2 SNEGSKA (reference sequence). This CDR3 region has 14 residues. CDR3 loop: CSTSGQISTDTQYF. The CDR3 region has the DNA TGCAGTACTAGTGGGCAAATATCCACAGATACGCAGTATTTT.

This clonotype was recorded only once. The junction departs from the called germline gene at one end, perhaps through a read error. The V and J genes are TRBV20-1 and TRBJ2-1, with D uncertain. Germline V gene lookup returns CDR1 DFQATT and CDR2 SNEGSKA (reference sequence). CDR3 length equals 11 residues. CDR3: CSARDRAARSF. DNA of the CDR3: TGCAGTGCTAGAGACCGGGCTGCGCGGTCCTTC.

A word on this clonotype: A much larger clonotype is one base distant, so this may be a read error. The genes are TRBV10-2 and TRBJ2-7; 8 bases agree with TRBD2. CDR3 size: 18 residues. Trimming took 10 bases from V and 5 from J; bases not matched to a gene: 25. The germline gives CDR1 WSHSY, CDR2 SAAADI. The CDR3 sequence: CATTPGTSRKWSSNEQYV. For the CDR3, the DNA is TGCGCCACGACCCCCGGGACTAGTCGTAAATGGAGTTCCAACGAGCAGTACGTC.

Concerning this clonotype itself: The junction departs from germline at one end; a sequencing error may be responsible. The chain employs TRBV6-6 and TRBJ1-1; TRBD1 agrees at 8 bases. The germline V gene has CDR1 MNHNY and CDR2 SVGAGI (reference sequence). This CDR3 region has 17 residues. The CDR3 nucleotides are TGTGCTAGCAGTGGGGACCAGACAGGGGTCCCGAACACTGAAGCTTTCTTT. Its translation is CASSGDQTGVPNTEAFF.

About this clonotype: Germline is not matched at one junction end, which may reflect a read error. This rearrangement joins TRBV11-3 to TRBJ1-1; D call uncertain. Germline lookup yields CDR1 SGHNT and CDR2 YENEEA. This CDR3 comprises 13 residues. This CDR3 is CASSKERGTGAFF. The CDR3 nucleotides read TGTGCCAGCAGCAAAGAGAGAGGCACTGGAGCTTTCTTT. Based on the CDR3 plus reference TRBV11-3 and TRBJ1-1, the full variable domain is EAGVVQSPRYKIIEKKQPVAFWCNPISGHNTLYWYLQNLGQGPELLIRYENEEAVDDSQLPKDRFSAERLKGVDSTLKIQPAELGDSAVYLCASSKERGTGAFFGQGTRLTVV.

This chain uses TRBV5-5 with TRBJ1-5, with D unresolved. Germline assignment: CDR1 SGHKS and CDR2 YYEKEE (reference sequence). The CDR3 is 14 residues long. V was shortened by 2 bases and J by 0 bases, with 6 bases between the two germline ends. In nucleotides, the CDR3 is TGTGCCAGCAGCTTTTATAATAGCAATCAGCCCCAGCATTTT. This codes for CASSFYNSNQPQHF.

To note about this clonotype: At one of its ends the junction is not consistent with the germline gene, which may arise from a read error. The chain is built from TRBV20-1 and TRBJ1-6, with D possibly being TRBD1 (6 bases). The CDR3 loop spans 14 amino acids. The V gene's germline CDR1 is DFQATT and CDR2 SNEGSKA (reference sequence). The CDR3 DNA reads as TGCAGAGCTAGGGGTGCAGGGGTGAATTTACCCCTCCACTTT. This gives the protein CRARGAGVNLPLHF.